This T cell receptor beta chain was captured by sequencing in a study of blood T cell repertoires in COVID-19. Study-level information: Both acute and convalescent COVID-19 samples were obtained from the United States, Italy and Spain. The cDNA or gDNA used as material had been derived from T cells, B-cell-depleted T cells, or PBMCs.

The CDR3 extends over 11 amino acids. The germline CDR1 and CDR2 sequences are DFQATT and SNEGSKA (reference sequence). V dropped 6 bases and J dropped 5 bases, with 10 bases sitting between them. Per the authors' pipeline: Estimation of nucleated cell counts was performed using reference gene primer amplification. The assay was immunoSEQ multiplex PCR, and TCRdb's table has in-frame clones only and misses some. Clone size and V and J calls were adopted from that table, with D and trimming inferred from the DNA. Of around 30,000 clones listed, approximately 85% are singletons. This receptor was taken from a man between 60 and 75 years old with active COVID-19. Sequencing was performed on peripheral blood. V is TRBV20-1 and J is TRBJ2-5; TRBD2 is a possible D gene (5 bases). The CDR3 sequence is CSARPGETQYF. DNA of the CDR3: TGCAGTGCCAGACCGGGGGAGACCCAGTACTTC.